This T cell receptor (beta chain) came from a study of T cells after yellow fever vaccination. The authors made TCR cDNA by 5'RACE template switching, adding a universal primer site and UMIs. A single record per CDR3 protein comes from TCRdb applying MiXCR to the 5' RACE reads. The sample lists just over 300,000 distinct CDR3 sequences; approximately 3.8% were seen once. Germline V lookup: CDR1 SGHRS, CDR2 YFSETQ. Unmatched junction bases numbered 3, after V lost 2 bases and J lost 1 base. The CDR3 length is 16 residues. The source material was PBMCs, sampled on the day of the yellow fever booster vaccination. The origin of this receptor is a man aged 18 to 29 who received the YFV17D yellow fever vaccine. The rearrangement links TRBV5-1 to TRBJ2-1; 10 bases fit TRBD2. This CDR3 is CASSFLAGGSYNEQFF. CDR3 DNA: TGCGCCAGCAGCTTCTTAGCGGGGGGTTCCTACAATGAGCAGTTCTTC.